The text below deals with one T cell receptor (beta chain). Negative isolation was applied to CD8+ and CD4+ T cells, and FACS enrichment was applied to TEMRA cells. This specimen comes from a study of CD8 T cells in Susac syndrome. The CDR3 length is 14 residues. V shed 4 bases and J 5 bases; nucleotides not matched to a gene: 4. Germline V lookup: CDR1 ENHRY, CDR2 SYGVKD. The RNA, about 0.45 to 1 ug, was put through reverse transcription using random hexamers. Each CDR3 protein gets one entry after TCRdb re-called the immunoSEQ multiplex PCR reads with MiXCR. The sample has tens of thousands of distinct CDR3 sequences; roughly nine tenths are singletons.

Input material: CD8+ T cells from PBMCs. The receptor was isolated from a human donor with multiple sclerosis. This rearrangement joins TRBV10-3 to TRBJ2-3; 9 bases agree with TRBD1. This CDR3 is CAISVQGAGDTQYF. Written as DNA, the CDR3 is TGTGCCATCAGTGTACAGGGGGCGGGAGATACGCAGTATTTT.